This T cell receptor (beta chain) was captured by sequencing in a study of blood T cell repertoires in COVID-19. Study as a whole: Both acute and convalescent COVID-19 samples were obtained from the United States, Italy and Spain.

TCRdb's table, derived via immunoSEQ multiplex PCR, lists solely in-frame clones and lacks some. The sample contains some 300,000 clones, around 88% of which appear only once. Trimming pared 0 bases from V and 6 bases from J, leaving 9 bases between. CDR1 and CDR2 from the germline V gene are MNHEY and SVGEGT. The length of the CDR3 is 14 residues. This sequence joins TRBV6-2 or TRBV6-3 and TRBJ2-4, with D perhaps TRBD2 (6 bases). The clonotype comes from a woman in her twenties or thirties who had recovered from COVID-19. The sequenced material came from peripheral blood. CDR3 in DNA: TGTGCCAGCAGTTACTCTGGAGGGTTAAACATTCAGTACTTC. Translation: CASSYSGGLNIQYF.